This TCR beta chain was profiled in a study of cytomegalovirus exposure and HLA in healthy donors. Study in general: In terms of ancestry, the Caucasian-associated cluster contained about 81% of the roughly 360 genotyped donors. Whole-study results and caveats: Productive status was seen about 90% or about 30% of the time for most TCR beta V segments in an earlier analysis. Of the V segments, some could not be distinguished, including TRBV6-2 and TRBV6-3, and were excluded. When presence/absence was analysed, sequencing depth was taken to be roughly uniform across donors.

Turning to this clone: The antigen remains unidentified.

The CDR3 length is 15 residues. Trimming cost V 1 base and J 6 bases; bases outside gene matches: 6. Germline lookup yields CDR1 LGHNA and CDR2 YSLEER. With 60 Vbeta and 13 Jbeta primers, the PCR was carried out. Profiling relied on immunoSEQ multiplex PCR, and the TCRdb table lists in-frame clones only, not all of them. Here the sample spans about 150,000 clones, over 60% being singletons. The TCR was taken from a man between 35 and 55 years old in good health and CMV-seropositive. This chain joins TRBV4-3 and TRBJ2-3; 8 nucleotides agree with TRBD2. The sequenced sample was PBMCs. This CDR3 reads CASSQVQTSADTQYF. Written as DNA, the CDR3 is TGCGCCAGCAGCCAAGTCCAGACTAGCGCGGATACGCAGTATTTT.